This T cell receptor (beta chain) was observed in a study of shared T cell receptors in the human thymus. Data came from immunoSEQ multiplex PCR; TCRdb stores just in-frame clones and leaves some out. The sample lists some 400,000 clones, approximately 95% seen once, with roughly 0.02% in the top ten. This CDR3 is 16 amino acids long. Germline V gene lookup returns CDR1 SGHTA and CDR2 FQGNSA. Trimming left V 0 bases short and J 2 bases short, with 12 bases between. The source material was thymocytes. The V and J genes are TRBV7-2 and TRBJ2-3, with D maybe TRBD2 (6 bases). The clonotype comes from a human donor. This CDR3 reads CASSLALGGSTDTQYF. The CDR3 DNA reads TGTGCCAGCAGCTTAGCCCTGGGAGGATCCACAGATACGCAGTATTTT.